Below are 20 T cell receptor beta chains sequenced from a single sample in a study of OX40 agonist ivuxolimab in advanced cancers. Preparation of the library involved the immunoSEQ multiplex PCR assay. Not all clones reach the TCRdb copy of this immuneACCESS table, which keeps in-frame sequences only. Checked studies attribute under half of the gap to unresolved V genes and leave the rest unexplained. Within this sample are more than 75,000 clones, with around 86% of them counted one time only. About 0.89% of the sample belongs to the ten largest clones. This specimen was CD4+ or CD8+ T cells sorted from blood, taken in a trial of the OX40 agonist ivuxolimab. These receptors were obtained from an adult with an advanced solid tumor such as melanoma, head and neck, liver or kidney cancer.

The chain carries TRBV18 and TRBJ1-2; 7 nucleotides agree with TRBD1. J lost 8 bases, V lost 0 bases, and 6 bases had no gene match. Germline values: CDR1 KGHSH, CDR2 LQKENI. CDR3 length: 14 amino acids. In nucleotides, the CDR3 is TGTGCCAGCTCACCACCGCCCCAGGGGGAAGGCTACACCTTC. Protein product: CASSPPPQGEGYTF.

The chain recombines TRBV6-5 with TRBJ1-5, with 8 bases aligning to TRBD1. The CDR3 has 13 amino acids. CDR1 MNHEY and CDR2 SVGAGI come from the germline V gene. V shed 8 bases and J 2 bases; nucleotides not matched to a gene: 2. The DNA of the CDR3 is TGTGCCAGCCAGACAGGGGGCAATCAGCCCCAGCATTTT. Protein sequence: CASQTGGNQPQHF.

The chain links TRBV5-4 to TRBJ1-3, with 10 nucleotides matching TRBD1. Trimming took 0 bases from V and 1 from J; bases not matched to a gene: 1. Germline CDR1 SGHNT, CDR2 YYREEE (reference sequence). There are 16 residues in the CDR3. The CDR3 sequence: CASSLGQGASGNTIYF. In DNA, the CDR3 is TGTGCCAGCAGCTTGGGACAGGGGGCATCTGGAAACACCATATATTTT.

This sequence joins TRBV28 and TRBJ1-3; 7 bases align to TRBD1. The CDR3 has 15 amino acids. The V segment lost 2 bases and the J segment 0 bases; nucleotides outside the gene matches: 1. CDR1 MDHEN and CDR2 SYDVKM come from the germline V gene. This chain's CDR3 is CASSLRDSSGNTIYF. In DNA form, the CDR3 reads TGTGCCAGCAGTTTACGGGACAGCTCTGGAAACACCATATATTTT.

The chain couples TRBV19 to TRBJ1-3, with TRBD1 matching 7 bases. The CDR3 totals 13 residues. The V gene end was trimmed by 6 bases and the J gene end by 2 bases; junction bases not matched to a gene: 1. CDR1 is LNHDA and CDR2 is SQIVND in the germline V gene (reference sequence). CDR3 coding DNA: TGTGCCAGTAGGGGACAGACTGGAAACACCATATATTTT. Amino acid sequence: CASRGQTGNTIYF.

The gene calls are TRBV30 and TRBJ2-7; maybe TRBD1 (5 bases). CDR1 and CDR2 (germline): GTSNPN, SVGIG (reference sequence). Trimming took 2 bases from V and 4 from J, leaving 12 bases between them. This CDR3 has 13 amino acids. CDR3 in amino acids: CAWSRGDVYEQYF. CDR3 bases: TGTGCCTGGAGTAGGGGTGACGTTTACGAGCAGTACTTC.

V is TRBV7-9 and J is TRBJ1-1; TRBD1 aligns across 8 bases. J was trimmed by 0 bases and V by 5 bases; bases with no gene match: 11. Germline V gene sequence: CDR1 SEHNR, CDR2 FQNEAQ (reference sequence). The CDR3 has 17 residues. As DNA, the CDR3 is TGTGCCAGCAGCCCTCACGCAAGACAGGGGATGAACACTGAAGCTTTCTTT. This codes for CASSPHARQGMNTEAFF.

This chain links TRBV4-2 with TRBJ2-7; 14 bases map to TRBD2. CDR3 length: 17 amino acids. With V trimmed by 1 base and J by 7 bases, 9 bases remained unmatched. Germline-derived CDR1 and CDR2 are LGHNA and YNFKEQ. In nucleotides, the CDR3 is TGTGCCAGCAGCCAAGCGACTAGACTAGCGGGGGGGCGGGAGCAGTACTTC. Its translation: CASSQATRLAGGREQYF.

This clone was seen just once. This chain uses TRBV6-1 with TRBJ2-7, with D possibly TRBD1 on 5 matching bases. Trimming took 2 bases from V and 5 from J, leaving 19 bases between them. The CDR3 has 16 residues. The germline CDR1 and CDR2 sequences are MNHNS and SASEGT. In DNA form, the CDR3 reads TGTGCCAGCAGTGAATTAGTAGGGCAGGGTCACAACGAGCAGTACTTC. It codes for CASSELVGQGHNEQYF.

The chain uses TRBV10-3 and TRBJ2-7; 9 bases agree with TRBD2. After removal of 8 bases from V and 4 bases from J, the junction contained 9 bases not matched to a gene. The V gene's germline CDR1 is ENHRY and CDR2 SYGVKD. The CDR3 runs to 14 residues. CDR3 sequence (DNA): TGTGCCATCGGCGCGACTAGCGGAAAATACGAGCAGTACTTC. This codes for CAIGATSGKYEQYF.

The rearrangement links TRBV19 to TRBJ2-1, with 13 bases aligning to TRBD2. The CDR3 spans 18 residues. Germline trimming cut 4 bases from V and 6 bases from J; bases unmatched to any gene: 12. Per the germline V gene, CDR1 is LNHDA and CDR2 is SQIVND (reference sequence). The CDR3 nucleotides read TGTGCCAGTAGTAGGGGACTAGCGGGGCCGGGGCCCATCAATGAGCAGTTCTTC. Translating gives CASSRGLAGPGPINEQFF.

This clone was detected only once. The chain recombines TRBV5-1 with TRBJ2-1, with D possibly being TRBD1 (6 bases). Germline CDR1 reads SGHRS; CDR2 reads YFSETQ. The V end was cut by 0 bases, the J end by 6 bases, with 19 bases between. The CDR3 is 17 residues long. CDR3 in DNA: TGCGCCAGCAGCTTGGGCACAGGGTCGCTGATCATCAATGAGCAGTTCTTC. This encodes CASSLGTGSLIINEQFF. Full variable domain (rest looked up from reference TRBV5-1 and TRBJ2-1): KAGVTQTPRYLIKTRGQQVTLSCSPISGHRSVSWYQQTPGQGLQFLFEYFSETQRNKGNFPGRFSGRQFSNSRSEMNVSTLELGDSALYLCASSLGTGSLIINEQFFGPGTRLTVL.

Here the CDR3 reads CASSLVWREPVAEQYF. The CDR3, as DNA: TGTGCCAGCAGCTTAGTGTGGCGGGAGCCCGTCGCCGAGCAGTACTTC. The chain couples TRBV7-2 to TRBJ2-7; TRBD2 matches 7 bases. The junction had 12 bases not matched to a gene; V was cut back by 1 base and J by 6 bases. Germline V gene data show CDR1 as SGHTA and CDR2 as FQGNSA. The CDR3 extends over 16 amino acids.

The rearrangement uses TRBV5-4 and TRBJ1-1, with 10 bases identical to TRBD1. V was pared by 5 bases and J by 1 base, with 2 bases of the junction left unmatched. Per germline, CDR1 SGHNT and CDR2 YYREEE (reference sequence). The CDR3 has 14 residues. The chain's CDR3 is CASRGQGPNTEAFF. DNA for the CDR3: TGTGCCAGCAGGGGACAGGGGCCGAACACTGAAGCTTTCTTT.

The chain's CDR3 is CASRGEGAPIYGYTF. CDR3 sequence (DNA): TGCGCCAGCAGGGGAGAGGGGGCCCCCATTTATGGCTACACCTTC. This chain joins TRBV4-1 and TRBJ1-2, with 7 bases that match TRBD1. After removal of 6 bases from V and 5 bases from J, the junction contained 12 bases not matched to a gene. This CDR3 has 15 amino acids. The germline V gene encodes CDR1 MGHRA and CDR2 YSYEKL.

The chain is built from TRBV19 and TRBJ1-5; 7 bases match TRBD1. V gave up 10 bases and J gave up 4 bases; unmatched junction bases: 4. CDR3 size: 12 residues. Germline loops: CDR1 LNHDA, CDR2 SQIVND (reference sequence). The CDR3 is CATATGNQPQHF. In nucleotides, the CDR3 is TGTGCCACCGCGACAGGGAATCAGCCCCAGCATTTT.

The chain recombines TRBV19 with TRBJ2-3; no firm D call. Germline-derived CDR1 and CDR2 are LNHDA and SQIVND (reference sequence). The CDR3 extends over 10 amino acids. The V gene lost 6 bases and the J gene lost 8 bases, with 6 bases spanning the gap. CDR3 amino acids: CASSPFTQYF. The CDR3 nucleotides read TGTGCCAGTAGCCCCTTTACGCAGTATTTT.

The chain uses TRBV28 and TRBJ1-4; 11 nucleotides align to TRBD1. The CDR3 loop spans 16 amino acids. Trimming removed 1 base from V and 7 bases from J; junction bases left unmatched: 5. Germline V gene data show CDR1 as MDHEN and CDR2 as SYDVKM. The CDR3: CASSLYQGTGGEKLFF. CDR3 DNA: TGTGCCAGCAGTTTATACCAGGGGACAGGGGGTGAAAAACTGTTTTTT.

The genes are TRBV7-5 and TRBJ2-5; the listed D gene, TRBD2, was not tested against the DNA. The J call could be wrong; TRBJ2-7 is a better fit for the DNA end. TRBV7-5 is given as a pseudogene. This CDR3 contains 14 residues. The CDR3 protein is CVAGTLAGPYEQYF. The CDR3 DNA reads as TGTGTCGCAGGAACACTAGCGGGGCCCTACGAGCAGTACTTC.

The chain has TRBV19 and TRBJ2-7; 9 nucleotides align to TRBD1. Germline V gives CDR1 LNHDA, CDR2 SQIVND (reference sequence). The CDR3 has 15 residues. With V trimmed by 5 bases and J by 3 bases, 8 bases remained unmatched. CDR3 sequence reads: CASSVAGTGIYEQYF. As DNA, the CDR3 is TGTGCCAGTAGTGTCGCCGGGACAGGGATCTACGAGCAGTACTTC. The full variable domain, rest sourced from reference TRBV19 and TRBJ2-7, is DGGITQSPKYLFRKEGQNVTLSCEQNLNHDAMYWYRQDPGQGLRLIYYSQIVNDFQKGDIAEGYSVSREKKESFPLTVTSAQKNPTAFYLCASSVAGTGIYEQYFGPGTRLTVT.